The rows below give T cell receptor beta chains drawn from one sample of a study of control samples from healthy donors and cancer patients. Method: immunoSEQ multiplex PCR; TCRdb's copy keeps in-frame clones and lacks some. The sample lists some 79,000 clones, roughly 90% seen once, with over 5.5% in the top ten. Sequenced: blood. The receptor source for this set is a man aged 50 or older in good health. Each CDR3 is given with its conserved first and last residue.

TRBV5-1 | 16 | CASSLWRGGYTDTQYF
TRBV18 | 14 | CASSPGNSPTGQYF
TRBV10-1 | 16 | CASTHRRGQVNQPQHF
TRBV3-1/TRBV3-2 | 15 | CASSHGRGSSNEQYF
TRBV15 | 16 | CATNQGRGQGNSPLHF
TRBV10-3 | 14 | CAIRLDSHTYEQYF
TRBV5-6 | 12 | CASSSLAGEQFF
TRBV6-2/TRBV6-3 | 15 | CASSYSGVVAYEQYF
TRBV4-2 | 19 | CASSQGIVFRTGLAGELFF
TRBV3-1/TRBV3-2 | 15 | CASSQETTPLGKLFF
TRBV2 | 14 | CASSTTGRADTQYF
TRBV3-1/TRBV3-2 | 16 | CASSQGGGAAGGAQHF
TRBV6-2/TRBV6-3 | 15 | CASSHPRGGYNEQFF
TRBV19 | 12 | CASSIGSGELFF
TRBV15 | 17 | CATSRDHPSLAKNIQYF
TRBV18 | 17 | CASSPLSKGDTNEKLFF